These T cell receptor beta chains were read from a single sample in a study of T cell repertoires in cytomegalovirus infection. For these TCRs, the target antigens are not known. One entry per CDR3 protein results from TCRdb running MiXCR on the reads. The repertoire holds some 940,000 distinct CDR3 sequences, with about a third as singletons. The source material was cultured CD8+ T cells from PBMCs, sampled from culture after CMV antigen stimulation. These receptors were obtained from a human donor in good health (CMV status not recorded). Some clones in this sample may be carry-over from other donors' samples. CDR3s include the opening cysteine and the closing phenylalanine or tryptophan. A D gene is named only where the DNA matches it firmly.

CANSLEGGGPGDEQFF TRBJ2-1 TRBV7-8 NA
CASRQGAQTYNEQFF TRBJ2-1 TRBV27 TRBD1
CASSLEGAGGNQPQHF TRBJ1-5 TRBV28 NA
CASSYRGFTNYGYTF TRBJ1-2 TRBV6-5 NA
CSVSLTGQGIPSYNEQFF TRBJ2-1 TRBV29-1 TRBD1
CASSGKTVSYNEQFF TRBJ2-1 TRBV25-1 NA
CASSSRQGAEGYTF TRBJ1-2 TRBV19 TRBD1
CASSFGGRTEAFF TRBJ1-1 TRBV12-3/TRBV12-4 NA
CASSLKGSMEKLFF TRBJ1-4 TRBV7-9 NA
CASSLVFQDRREKLFF TRBJ1-4 TRBV7-2 NA
CASSWGVQETQYF TRBJ2-5 TRBV5-8 NA
CASRGQGAWGYTF TRBJ1-2 TRBV27 TRBD1
CASSDKINEKLFF TRBJ1-4 TRBV2 NA
CASSSGTPNTGELFF TRBJ2-2 TRBV11-2 NA
CASTWGVLQPQHF TRBJ1-5 TRBV19 NA
CASSLPGWGNTIYF TRBJ1-3 TRBV12-3/TRBV12-4 NA
CASSAGTGQSSYNSPLHF TRBJ1-6 TRBV7-9 TRBD1
CASGESANTQYF TRBJ2-3 TRBV6-2/TRBV6-3 NA
CSARERGVNTGELFF TRBJ2-2 TRBV20-1 NA
CASSLPLIGSLTDTQYF TRBJ2-3 TRBV7-9 NA
CATGTGSTEAFF TRBJ1-1 TRBV19 TRBD1